The following is a TCR beta chain sequence with its context. The antigen is unknown. Germline loops: CDR1 LNHNV, CDR2 YYDKDF (reference sequence). CDR3 length: 14 amino acids. The authors made the TRB cDNA libraries by 5' RACE using UMI labels. TCRdb re-called the 5' RACE reads and catalogs CDR3 proteins one per entry, DNA excluded. The table gives approximately 4,000 distinct CDR3 sequences; the top ten clones make up 2% of it. The sample belongs to a study of CXCR3-negative and CXCR3-positive naive CD8 T cells. Whole-study findings and limits: Memory CD8+ cells had much lower diversity, and both naive subsets had comparably high diversity. Naive subsets had comparable surface CD5; TCR strength was inferred from TRB CDR3 properties. CXCR3 expression partially decreased after cryopreservation; most assays used fresh PBMCs. Memory, not naive, CXCR3-negative and CXCR3-positive cells differed in TRBV-TRBJ usage.

The origin of this receptor is a human donor in good health. Some clones in this sample may be carry-over from other donors' samples. The V and J genes are TRBV15 and TRBJ2-1; TCRdb lists TRBD1, though no DNA is available to test this call. Sequencing was performed on naive CXCR3- CD8+ T cells from blood. Subset meaning: CD45RO-CCR7+CD27+CD95- naive CD8+ T cells lacking CXCR3 (TNR3-). This CDR3 is CATSRGGPYNEQFF.